What follows are 14 T cell receptor beta chains derived from one specimen sequenced in a study of T-cell reconstitution after alpha-beta-depleted transplantation in children. A library of TCRbeta sequences, prepared with unique molecular identifiers, was generated. TCRdb re-derived calls from the PCR reads in MiXCR, one entry per CDR3 protein. This table holds approximately 400,000 distinct CDR3 sequences, about 17% found once. The material was PBMCs, mostly from graft donor cells, obtained 360 days after TCRalphabeta/CD19-depleted stem cell transplant. The receptors come from a boy in the first two years of life who had a stem cell transplant for Wiskott-Aldrich syndrome, so the T cells may come from the graft donor.

This clonotype was seen at least ten times. The chain uses TRBV11-2 and TRBJ2-2, with unresolved D. Looked up from germline, CDR1 is SGHAT and CDR2 is FQNNGV. With 2 bases removed from V and 7 bases from J, the gap between germline ends came to 14 bases. The CDR3 extends over 15 amino acids. Here the CDR3 reads CASSLMAGQGGELFF. Here the CDR3 DNA reads TGTGCCAGCAGCTTAATGGCAGGTCAAGGCGGGGAGCTGTTTTTT. The variable domain in full, with the rest retrieved from reference TRBV11-2 and TRBJ2-2, is EAGVAQSPRYKIIEKRQSVAFWCNPISGHATLYWYQQILGQGPKLLIQFQNNGVVDDSQLPKDRFSAERLKGVDSTLKIQPAKLEDSAVYLCASSLMAGQGGELFFGEGSRLTVL.

This clonotype was seen only a few times. The chain links TRBV12-3 or TRBV12-4 to TRBJ1-1; 9 nucleotides match TRBD1. The length of the CDR3 is 15 residues. With 6 bases clipped from V and 1 base from J, the junction kept 6 bases outside the gene matches. Written as DNA, the CDR3 is TGTGCCAGCAGCTCGAGGACAGGGGAGAACACTGAAGCTTTCTTT. Its protein is CASSSRTGENTEAFF.

This clonotype was seen only a few times. The chain is built from TRBV12-3 or TRBV12-4 and TRBJ2-1; possible D gene TRBD2, 5 bases. The CDR3 is 13 amino acids. Trimming took off 6 bases at V and 4 bases at J, with 10 bases between the two ends. The CDR3 sequence: CASSMDCYNEQFF. The DNA of the CDR3 is TGTGCCAGCAGCATGGACTGTTACAATGAGCAGTTCTTC.

This clonotype was counted ten times or more. In DNA, the CDR3 is TGCGCCAGCAGTTGGGCAGCCAAAAACATTCAGTACTTC. Translation gives CASSWAAKNIQYF. The V gene is TRBV10-2, the J gene TRBJ2-4, with D unclear. Per the germline V gene, CDR1 is WSHSY and CDR2 is SAAADI. Trimming removed 5 bases at V and 0 bases at J, with 5 bases between. The CDR3 consists of 13 residues.

This sequence joins TRBV5-1 and TRBJ2-1; D gene uncertain. Germline V gives CDR1 SGHRS, CDR2 YFSETQ. Trimming took off 4 bases at V and 4 bases at J, with 6 bases between the two ends. This CDR3 has 12 amino acids. Written as DNA, the CDR3 is TGCGCCAGCAGCGGCAGGTACAATGAGCAGTTCTTC. This gives the protein CASSGRYNEQFF.

This clonotype appeared many times. This chain joins TRBV5-1 and TRBJ1-5; D might be TRBD1 (5 bases). CDR3 size: 15 residues. Germline values: CDR1 SGHRS, CDR2 YFSETQ. V was trimmed by 4 bases and J by 4 bases, leaving 15 bases between them. CDR3 region: CASSRTGGLNQPQHF. CDR3 nucleotide sequence: TGCGCCAGCAGCAGAACAGGCGGCCTAAATCAGCCCCAGCATTTT. Based on the CDR3 plus reference TRBV5-1 and TRBJ1-5, the full variable domain is KAGVTQTPRYLIKTRGQQVTLSCSPISGHRSVSWYQQTPGQGLQFLFEYFSETQRNKGNFPGRFSGRQFSNSRSEMNVSTLELGDSALYLCASSRTGGLNQPQHFGDGTRLSIL.

The rearrangement uses TRBV19 and TRBJ2-1; tentative D call: TRBD1 (5 bases). The ends were cut back, 2 bases at V and 12 bases at J, with 14 bases in the middle. This CDR3 comprises 13 residues. Germline CDR1 LNHDA, CDR2 SQIVND (reference sequence). CDR3 protein: CASSISSTGRQFF. CDR3 sequence (DNA): TGTGCCAGTAGTATATCAAGCACAGGTCGGCAGTTCTTC.

This chain's CDR3 is CASSMGQGGGSGNTIYF. CDR3 DNA sequence: TGTGCCAGCAGCATGGGACAGGGCGGCGGCTCTGGAAACACCATATATTTT. This chain joins TRBV7-6 and TRBJ1-3, with 9 bases aligning to TRBD1. The V gene's germline CDR1 is SGHVS and CDR2 FNYEAQ. The CDR3 covers 17 residues. The V and J ends lost 5 bases and 0 bases, in that order; junction bases with no gene match: 8.

The chain carries TRBV24-1 and TRBJ2-6; possible D gene TRBD1, 5 bases. Germline V gene lookup returns CDR1 KGHDR and CDR2 SFDVKD. V dropped 2 bases and J dropped 0 bases, with 7 bases sitting between them. CDR3 size: 16 residues. CDR3 DNA: TGTGCCACCAGTGATTCCCAGGGCTCTGGGGCCAACGTCCTGACTTTC. Encoded protein: CATSDSQGSGANVLTF.

The J gene is TRBJ1-4, the V gene TRBV7-2; possible D gene TRBD1, 5 bases. Trimming took 0 bases from V and 14 from J, leaving 13 bases between them. Germline assignment: CDR1 SGHTA and CDR2 FQGNSA. The CDR3 covers 13 residues. CDR3 sequence reads: CASSLADGAELFF. CDR3 nucleotides: TGTGCCAGCAGCTTAGCGGACGGGGCAGAGCTGTTTTTT.

In this sample, this clonotype turned up once. The rearrangement uses TRBV20-1 and TRBJ1-1; 11 bases align to TRBD1. Germline trimming cut 2 bases from V and 0 bases from J; bases unmatched to any gene: 2. The CDR3 covers 15 residues. Germline CDR1 and CDR2: DFQATT and SNEGSKA (reference sequence). CDR3 DNA: TGCAGTGCTAGATGGACAGGGGGCATGAACACTGAAGCTTTCTTT. It specifies CSARWTGGMNTEAFF.

The chain joins TRBV7-8 to TRBJ2-5; 8 nucleotides agree with TRBD1. The V and J ends lost 5 bases and 0 bases, in that order; junction bases with no gene match: 2. The CDR3 spans 14 residues. CDR1 and CDR2 (germline): SGHVS, FQNEAQ. CDR3 in amino acids: CASSKQGDQETQYF. As DNA, the CDR3 is TGTGCCAGCAGCAAACAGGGGGACCAAGAGACCCAGTACTTC.

The J gene is TRBJ2-4, the V gene TRBV29-1; 13 bases fit TRBD2. The CDR3 loop spans 15 amino acids. Losses at the gene ends were 6 bases for V and 3 bases for J; bases not matched to a gene: 5. Per the germline V gene, CDR1 is SQVTM and CDR2 is ANQGSEA. The CDR3: CSVTSGRASKNIQYF. The CDR3 region has the DNA TGCAGCGTAACTAGCGGGAGGGCCAGCAAAAACATTCAGTACTTC.

J is TRBJ1-1 and V is TRBV29-1; D is uncertain. Looked up from germline, CDR1 is SQVTM and CDR2 is ANQGSEA. This CDR3 comprises 10 residues. Trimming removed 4 bases from V and 3 bases from J, with 3 bases in between. The DNA for the CDR3 is TGCAGCGTTGGGCACACTGAAGCTTTCTTT. This encodes CSVGHTEAFF.